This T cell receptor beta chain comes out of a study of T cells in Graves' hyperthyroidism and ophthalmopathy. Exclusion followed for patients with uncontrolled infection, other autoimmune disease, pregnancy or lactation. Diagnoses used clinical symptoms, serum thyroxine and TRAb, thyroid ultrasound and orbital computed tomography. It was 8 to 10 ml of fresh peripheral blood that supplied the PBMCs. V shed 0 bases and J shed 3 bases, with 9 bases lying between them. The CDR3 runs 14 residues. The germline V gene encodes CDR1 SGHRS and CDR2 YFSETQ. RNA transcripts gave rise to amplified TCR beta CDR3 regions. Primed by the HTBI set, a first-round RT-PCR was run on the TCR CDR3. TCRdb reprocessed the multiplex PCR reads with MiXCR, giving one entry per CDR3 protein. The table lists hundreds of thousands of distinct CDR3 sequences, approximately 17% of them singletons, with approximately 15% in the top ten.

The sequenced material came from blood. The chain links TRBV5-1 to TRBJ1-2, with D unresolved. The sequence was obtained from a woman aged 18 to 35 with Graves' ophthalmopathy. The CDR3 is CASSLEGPHYGYTF. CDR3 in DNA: TGCGCCAGCAGCTTGGAAGGGCCCCACTATGGCTACACCTTC.